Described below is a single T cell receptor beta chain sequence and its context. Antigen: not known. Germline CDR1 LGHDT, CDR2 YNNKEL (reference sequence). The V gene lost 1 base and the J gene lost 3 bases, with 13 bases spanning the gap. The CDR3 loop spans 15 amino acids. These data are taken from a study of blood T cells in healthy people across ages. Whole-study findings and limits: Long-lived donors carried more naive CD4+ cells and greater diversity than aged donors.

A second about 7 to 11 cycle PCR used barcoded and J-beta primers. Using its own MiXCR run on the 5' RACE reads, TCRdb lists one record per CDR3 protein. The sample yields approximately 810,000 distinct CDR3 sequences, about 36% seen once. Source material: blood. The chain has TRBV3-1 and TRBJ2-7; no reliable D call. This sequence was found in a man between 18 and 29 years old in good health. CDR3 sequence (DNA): TGTGCCAGCAGCCAAGGGGTTGCCAGCCTCTACGAGCAGTACTTC. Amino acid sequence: CASSQGVASLYEQYF.